This T cell receptor (beta chain) was observed in a study of CD8+CD57+ T cells in acquired aplastic anemia. Study-wide results and limits: Patients and controls shared roughly 31 CD8+ CDR3 sequences, highly expressed in patients.

Genomic DNA acted as the template from which TCR beta VDJ combination and CDR3 sequence profiling were carried out. TCRdb re-analysed the reads in MiXCR, keeping a single row per CDR3 protein. Of approximately 180,000 distinct CDR3 sequences in the sample, roughly 50% were seen once. A word on this clonotype: The antigen is not known. At one of its ends the junction is not consistent with the germline gene, which may arise from a read error.

Per the germline V gene, CDR1 is SGHVS and CDR2 is FQNEAQ. The CDR3 is 17 amino acids. Individuals selected for sequencing had exhibited CD8+CD57+ cell expansion on flow cytometry. The specimen sequenced was sorted CD4+, CD8+, or CD8+CD57+ T cells (not recorded which) from PBMCs. The V gene is TRBV7-8, the J gene TRBJ1-2; tentatively, D is TRBD1 (5 bases). The source is a human donor with aplastic anemia. The CDR3 region has the DNA TGTGCCAGCAGCAAAGAACACACGGCCGGGGGGGGAGAAGGCTACGCCTTC. Encoded protein: CASSKEHTAGGGEGYAF.